A single sample is the source of the 2 T cell receptor beta chains below, sequenced in a study of blood T cells in healthy people across ages. A sample-barcoded 5' primer and a J-beta primer mix were used in a second PCR of roughly 6 to 11 cycles. TCRdb re-analysed the 5' RACE reads in MiXCR, keeping a single row per CDR3 protein. The table lists about 540,000 distinct CDR3 sequences, 24% of them singletons. The same data also went into a second study, on T cells of mothers and their children.

The sample was blood. The receptors were sampled from a boy between 10 and 17 years old in good health.

The chain has TRBV3-1 and TRBJ2-7, with TRBD2 matching over 7 bases. The CDR3 loop spans 15 amino acids. V lost 0 bases to trimming and J lost 7 bases; unmatched junction nucleotides: 9. Germline values: CDR1 LGHDT, CDR2 YNNKEL (reference sequence). CDR3 nucleotide sequence: TGTGCCAGCAGCCAAGATAGGGCGGGGGAGTGGGAGCAGTACTTC. Its protein is CASSQDRAGEWEQYF.

This clonotype was observed a handful of times. CDR3: CASTPRPGEKLFF. CDR3 nucleotides: TGTGCCAGCACCCCTCGGCCTGGCGAAAAACTGTTTTTT. The chain recombines TRBV6-5 with TRBJ1-4; D gene unclear. The CDR3 is made up of 13 amino acids. Germline V gives CDR1 MNHEY, CDR2 SVGAGI. Trimming pared 7 bases from V and 8 bases from J, leaving 14 bases between.